This T cell receptor beta chain was retrieved from a study of PD-1 blockade in mismatch repair-deficient tumors. In the study overall: Patients had approximately 12 mismatch repair-deficient cancer types, all previously treated and progressing. Overall study results and limits: Tumor-resident clones, often absent from pretreatment blood, expanded after pembrolizumab and then contracted.

This clone has only a few counts. Its matching antigen is unknown. Method: immunoSEQ multiplex PCR; TCRdb's copy keeps in-frame clones and lacks some. The sample consists of tens of thousands of clones, roughly three quarters of them appearing once. The CDR3 consists of 12 residues. CDR1 is LNHDA, CDR2 SQIVND, per germline (reference sequence). Unmatched junction bases numbered 2, after V lost 6 bases and J lost 8 bases. Every patient had mismatch repair deficiency by PCR or immunohistochemistry. This chain connects TRBV19 to TRBJ2-2, with 8 bases matching TRBD2. The TCR comes from an adult with mismatch repair-deficient cancer. The input for sequencing was peripheral blood, taken 4 weeks after starting pembrolizumab. CDR3: CASSGGAGELFF. The CDR3 nucleotides are TGTGCCAGTAGCGGGGGGGCTGGGGAGCTGTTTTTT. The full variable domain, rest sourced from reference TRBV19 and TRBJ2-2, is DGGITQSPKYLFRKEGQNVTLSCEQNLNHDAMYWYRQDPGQGLRLIYYSQIVNDFQKGDIAEGYSVSREKKESFPLTVTSAQKNPTAFYLCASSGGAGELFFGEGSRLTVL.